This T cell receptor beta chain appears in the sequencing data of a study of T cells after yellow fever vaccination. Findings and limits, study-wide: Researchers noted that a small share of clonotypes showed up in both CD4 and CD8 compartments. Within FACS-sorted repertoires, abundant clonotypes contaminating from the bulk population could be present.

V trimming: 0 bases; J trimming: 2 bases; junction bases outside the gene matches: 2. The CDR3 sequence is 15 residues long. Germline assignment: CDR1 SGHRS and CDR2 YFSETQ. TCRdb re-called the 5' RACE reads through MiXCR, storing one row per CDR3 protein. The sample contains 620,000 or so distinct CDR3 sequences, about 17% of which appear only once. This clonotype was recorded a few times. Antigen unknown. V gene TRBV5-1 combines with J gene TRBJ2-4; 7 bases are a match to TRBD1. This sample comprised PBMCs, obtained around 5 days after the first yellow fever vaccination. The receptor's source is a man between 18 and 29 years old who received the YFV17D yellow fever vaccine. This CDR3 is CASSLEGASKNIQYF. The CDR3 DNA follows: TGCGCCAGCAGCTTGGAGGGGGCGTCCAAAAACATTCAGTACTTC. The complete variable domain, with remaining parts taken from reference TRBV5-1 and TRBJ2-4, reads KAGVTQTPRYLIKTRGQQVTLSCSPISGHRSVSWYQQTPGQGLQFLFEYFSETQRNKGNFPGRFSGRQFSNSRSEMNVSTLELGDSALYLCASSLEGASKNIQYFGAGTRLSVL.